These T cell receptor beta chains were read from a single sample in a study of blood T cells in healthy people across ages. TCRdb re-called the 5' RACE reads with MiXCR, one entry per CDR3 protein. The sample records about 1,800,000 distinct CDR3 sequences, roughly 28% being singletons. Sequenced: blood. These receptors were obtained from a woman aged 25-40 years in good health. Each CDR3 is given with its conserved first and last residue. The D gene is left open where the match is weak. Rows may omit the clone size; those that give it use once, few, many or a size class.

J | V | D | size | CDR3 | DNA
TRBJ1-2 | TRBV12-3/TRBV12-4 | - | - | CASSLQALANYGYTF | TGTGCCAGCAGTTTACAGGCCCTAGCTAACTATGGCTACACCTTC
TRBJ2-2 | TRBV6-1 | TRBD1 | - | CASRLPGQGNTGELCF | TGTGCCAGCAGGTTGCCGGGACAGGGTAACACCGGGGAGCTGTGTTTT
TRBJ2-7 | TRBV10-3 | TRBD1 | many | CAIRRDSSYEQYF | TGTGCCATCAGAAGGGACAGCTCCTACGAGCAGTACTTC
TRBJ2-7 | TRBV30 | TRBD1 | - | CAWSPPRTGGHEQYF | TGTGCCTGGAGTCCCCCACGGACAGGGGGCCACGAGCAGTACTTC
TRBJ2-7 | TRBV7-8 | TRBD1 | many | CASSATGAGYEQYF | TGTGCCAGCAGCGCGACAGGGGCGGGCTACGAGCAGTACTTC
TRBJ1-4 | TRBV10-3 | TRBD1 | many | CATGDRPNEKLFF | TGTGCCACCGGGGACAGGCCGAATGAAAAACTGTTTTTT
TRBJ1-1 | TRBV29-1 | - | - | CSVLGQRENTEAFF | TGCAGCGTACTTGGACAGAGGGAGAACACTGAAGCTTTCTTT
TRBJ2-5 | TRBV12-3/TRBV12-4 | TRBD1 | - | CASSLTGGTPREQYF | TGTGCCAGCAGTTTGACAGGGGGGACTCCAAGAGAGCAGTACTTC
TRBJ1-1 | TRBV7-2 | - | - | CASNLDSLTEAFF | TGTGCCAGCAACCTGGACAGCCTCACTGAAGCTTTCTTT
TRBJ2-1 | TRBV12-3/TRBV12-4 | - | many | CASSLAPTSRNEQFF | TGTGCCAGCAGTTTAGCGCCTACAAGTAGAAATGAGCAGTTCTTC
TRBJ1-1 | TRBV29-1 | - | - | CSAGYREEAFF | TGCAGCGCCGGGTACAGGGAGGAAGCTTTCTTT
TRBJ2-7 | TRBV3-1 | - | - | CASSQEGSNYEQYF | TGTGCCAGCAGCCAAGAGGGGAGCAATTACGAGCAGTACTTC
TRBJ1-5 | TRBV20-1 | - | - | CSARDRGGRAEQPQHF | TGCAGTGCTAGAGACCGCGGCGGGAGGGCCGAACAGCCCCAGCATTTT
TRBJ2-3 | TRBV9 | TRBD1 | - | CASSAGQAPTDTQYF | TGTGCCAGCAGCGCGGGACAGGCCCCCACAGATACGCAGTATTTT
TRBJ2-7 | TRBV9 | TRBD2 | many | CASSATSGALDEQYF | TGTGCCAGCAGCGCGACTAGCGGGGCGCTTGACGAGCAGTACTTC
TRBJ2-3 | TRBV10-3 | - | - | CAIRLASSKDTQYF | TGTGCCATCAGATTGGCTAGCTCTAAAGATACGCAGTATTTT
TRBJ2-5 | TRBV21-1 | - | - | CASSNLSGRRQETQYF | TGTGCCAGCAGCAATCTTTCCGGGAGGCGGCAAGAGACCCAGTACTTC
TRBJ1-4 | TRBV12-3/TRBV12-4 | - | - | CASSLVVGPSEKLFF | TGTGCCAGCAGTTTAGTTGTGGGTCCTAGTGAAAAACTGTTTTTT
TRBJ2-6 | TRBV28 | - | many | CASSRPPGVTGANVLTF | TGTGCCAGCAGTAGACCGCCAGGGGTAACTGGGGCCAACGTCCTGACTTTC
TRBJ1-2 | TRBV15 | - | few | CATSRDRGLNYGYTF | TGTGCCACCAGCAGAGACAGGGGCTTAAACTATGGCTACACCTTC
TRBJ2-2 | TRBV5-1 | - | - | CASSFAGRGELFF | TGCGCCAGCAGCTTCGCAGGTCGGGGGGAGCTGTTTTTT
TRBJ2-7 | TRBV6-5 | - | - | CASSSKQAPSYEQYF | TGTGCCAGCAGTTCCAAACAGGCTCCCTCCTACGAGCAGTACTTC
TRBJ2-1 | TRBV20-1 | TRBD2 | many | CSAQATSGSEQFF | TGCAGTGCCCAGGCTACTAGCGGGAGTGAGCAGTTCTTC
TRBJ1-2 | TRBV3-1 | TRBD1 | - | CASSQAHRGRTGYTF | TGTGCCAGCAGCCAAGCCCACAGGGGTCGGACTGGCTACACCTTC
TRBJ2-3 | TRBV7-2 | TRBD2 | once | CASSLDPGLAGPSTDTQYF | TGTGCCAGCAGCTTAGACCCGGGACTAGCGGGGCCCAGCACAGATACGCAGTATTTT
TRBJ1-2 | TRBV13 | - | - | CASSLLGGHF | TGTGCCAGCAGCCTACTTGGTGGTCACTTC
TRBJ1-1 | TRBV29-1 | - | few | CSVGGAENTEAFF | TGCAGCGTTGGTGGGGCAGAGAACACTGAAGCTTTCTTT
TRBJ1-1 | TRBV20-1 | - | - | CSFTGLVNAEAFF | TGCAGCTTCACAGGGTTGGTCAACGCTGAAGCTTTCTTT
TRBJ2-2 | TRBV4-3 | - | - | CASSQDNDRVSGELFF | TGCGCCAGCAGCCAAGATAACGACAGAGTGAGCGGGGAGCTGTTTTTT
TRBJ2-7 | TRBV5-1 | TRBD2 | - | CASGSLAGGPREQYF | TGCGCCAGCGGCTCCCTAGCGGGGGGGCCCCGCGAGCAGTACTTC
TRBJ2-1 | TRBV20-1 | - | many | CSARDFRTNNEQFF | TGCAGTGCTAGAGATTTTAGGACAAACAATGAGCAGTTCTTC
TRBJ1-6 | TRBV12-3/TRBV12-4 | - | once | CAGSPHAAPSPLHF | TGTGCCGGCAGTCCCCACGCGGCTCCTTCACCCCTCCACTTT
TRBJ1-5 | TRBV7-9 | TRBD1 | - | CASSRTGSSNQPKHF | TGTGCCAGCAGTCGGACAGGATCGAGCAATCAGCCCAAGCATTTT
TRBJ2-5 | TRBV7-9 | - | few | CASSRSRDQETQYF | TGTGCCAGCAGCCGAAGCAGGGATCAAGAGACCCAGTACTTC
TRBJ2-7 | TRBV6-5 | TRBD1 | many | CASIRSTGDPYEQYF | TGTGCCAGCATCCGTTCTACAGGGGACCCCTACGAGCAGTACTTC
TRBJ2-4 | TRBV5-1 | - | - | CASSLAGQVFNEQYF | TGCGCCAGCAGCTTGGCGGGACAAGTTTTCAATGAGCAGTACTTC
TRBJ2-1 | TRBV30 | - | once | CAWSGRGPYNEQFF | TGTGCCTGGAGTGGGAGGGGGCCCTACAATGAGCAGTTCTTC
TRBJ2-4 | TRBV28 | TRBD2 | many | CASNKAGGNIQYF | TGTGCCAGCAATAAGGCGGGGGGGAACATTCAGTACTTC
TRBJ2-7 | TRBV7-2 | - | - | CASSPRGRGPLYEQYF | TGTGCCAGCAGCCCTCGCGGGCGGGGCCCCCTCTACGAGCAGTACTTC
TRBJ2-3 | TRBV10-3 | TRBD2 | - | CAISESSGGPPDTQYF | TGTGCCATCAGTGAGTCATCGGGGGGGCCCCCAGATACGCAGTATTTT
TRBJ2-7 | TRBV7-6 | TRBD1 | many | CASSLSWGTGTYEQYF | TGTGCCAGCAGCTTAAGTTGGGGGACAGGCACCTACGAGCAGTACTTC
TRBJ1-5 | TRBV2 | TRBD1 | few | CASSELRTGVSNQPQHF | TGTGCCAGCAGTGAGCTTAGGACAGGGGTTAGCAATCAGCCCCAGCATTTT
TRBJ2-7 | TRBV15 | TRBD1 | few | CATSGRDRVILDPYEQYF | TGTGCCACCAGCGGCCGGGACAGGGTAATCCTGGACCCCTACGAGCAGTACTTC
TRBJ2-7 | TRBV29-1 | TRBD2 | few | CSVVRGSSQGIEQYF | TGCAGCGTTGTACGCGGGAGCTCCCAAGGAATCGAGCAGTACTTC
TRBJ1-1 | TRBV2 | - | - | CASGQERNTEAFF | TGTGCCAGCGGCCAGGAGAGGAACACTGAAGCTTTCTTT
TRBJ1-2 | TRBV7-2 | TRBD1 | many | CASSSRQGSYYGYTF | TGTGCCAGCAGCTCCCGACAGGGATCGTATTATGGCTACACCTTC
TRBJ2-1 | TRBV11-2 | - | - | CASSLDRLDGEQFF | TGTGCCAGCAGCTTAGATCGACTAGACGGTGAGCAGTTCTTC
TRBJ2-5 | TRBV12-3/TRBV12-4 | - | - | CASSLGNGATQETQYF | TGTGCCAGCAGTTTGGGGAATGGGGCGACCCAAGAGACCCAGTACTTC
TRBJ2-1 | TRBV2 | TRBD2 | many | CASSTSGTYNEQFF | TGCGCCAGCAGTACTAGCGGGACGTACAATGAGCAGTTCTTC
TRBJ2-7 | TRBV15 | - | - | CATSRGTLGYEQYF | TGTGCCACCAGCAGAGGCACGCTTGGCTACGAGCAGTACTTC
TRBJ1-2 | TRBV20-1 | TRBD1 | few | CSAHPGTGRGYTF | TGCAGTGCTCACCCCGGGACAGGTCGCGGCTACACCTTC
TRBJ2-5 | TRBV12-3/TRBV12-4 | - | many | CASSFGRQETQYF | TGTGCCAGCAGCTTCGGACGGCAAGAGACCCAGTACTTC
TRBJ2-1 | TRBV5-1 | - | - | CASSLAGEGTPIPYNEQFF | TGCGCCAGCAGCTTGGCCGGAGAGGGGACACCGATTCCCTACAATGAGCAGTTCTTC
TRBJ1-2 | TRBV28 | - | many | CASSFGGGGLNYGYTF | TGTGCCAGCAGTTTCGGGGGGGGCGGCCTTAACTATGGCTACACCTTC
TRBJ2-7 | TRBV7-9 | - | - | CASSLAQGIEQYF | TGTGCCAGCAGCTTAGCGCAGGGAATCGAGCAGTACTTC
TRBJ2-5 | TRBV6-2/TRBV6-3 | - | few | CASRAGLWVRLEQETQYF | TGTGCCAGCAGGGCAGGACTATGGGTCCGGCTGGAGCAAGAGACCCAGTACTTC
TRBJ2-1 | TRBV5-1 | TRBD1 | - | CASSKEGAIYNEQFF | TGCGCCAGCAGCAAAGAGGGGGCAATCTACAATGAGCAGTTCTTC